A single sample gave rise to the 11 T cell receptor beta chains below, sequenced in a study of T cell clonality in common variable immunodeficiency. Produced via immunoSEQ multiplex PCR; TCRdb's table is partial and in-frame only. In total the sample includes over 30,000 clones, none of them seen once. Findings and caveats of the study: Reportedly, TCR beta sequences from common variable immunodeficiency showed fewer deletions and N-nucleotide insertions.

The antigens for these receptors are not known. Sequencing used peripheral blood mononuclear cells. The receptors were sampled from a human donor with common variable immunodeficiency.

This clone showed up many times. Coverage ceases 3 residues before the CDR3 finishes, and the germline J gene fills in the end. The chain employs TRBV6-1 and TRBJ1-5; D is possibly TRBD1 (5 bases). V lost 1 base and J 5 bases, leaving 12 bases between the germline ends. Germline V gene lookup returns CDR1 MNHNS and CDR2 SASEGT. The CDR3 has 15 residues. Incomplete CDR3 DNA: TGTGCCAGCAGTGAAGGGGGGAGCGGGTATCAGCCC. The encoded protein is CASSEGGSGYQP. The full CDR3 sequence reads CASSEGGSGYQPQHF.

This clone was seen repeatedly, ten times or more. The missing CDR3 end, 3 residues past where the read stops, is filled in from the germline J gene. The chain recombines TRBV11-2 with TRBJ1-2, with 7 bases matching TRBD1. The CDR3 is made up of 14 amino acids. From germline, CDR1 is SGHAT and CDR2 FQNNGV. Incomplete CDR3 DNA: TGTGCCAGCAGCTTAGCTACGACAGGGTGGGGC. Its translation is CASSLATTGWG. The entire CDR3 protein is CASSLATTGWGYTF.

The table lists this clone with many counts. The CDR3 end lies 3 residues beyond the end of the read and is filled in from the germline J gene. The chain employs TRBV6-1 and TRBJ1-1, with a tentative D call TRBD1 (5 bases). The V end lost 3 bases, the J end lost 5 bases, and 10 bases lay between the germline ends. The CDR3 has 13 residues. The germline CDR1 and CDR2 sequences are MNHNS and SASEGT. CDR3 region: CASSEGPRTEAFF. The part of the CDR3 DNA that was read is TGTGCCAGCAGTGAGGGGCCCCGAACTGAA.

This clone was counted at least ten times. The read ends 3 residues early relative to the CDR3; the germline J gene fills the gap. The V and J genes are TRBV5-1 and TRBJ2-3, with 8 bases fitting TRBD2. Germline trimming cut 1 base from V and 1 base from J; bases unmatched to any gene: 8. Germline V gives CDR1 SGHRS, CDR2 YFSETQ. The CDR3 has 17 residues. CDR3 DNA, as far as it was read: TGCGCCAGCAGCTTGTCCAGCGGGAGTCCCGGCACAGATACG. Translation gives CASSLSSGSPGTDT. The CDR3 as a whole reads CASSLSSGSPGTDTQYF.

This clone was observed at least ten times. The read finishes 3 residues shy of the CDR3 end, and the germline J gene is used to complete it. The chain combines TRBV5-4 with TRBJ2-2, with TRBD2 identical over 10 bases. Germline V CDR1 and CDR2: SGHNT, YYREEE (reference sequence). The CDR3 extends over 15 amino acids. With V trimmed by 4 bases and J by 4 bases, 4 bases remained unmatched. CDR3 protein: CASSPPSGSTGELFF. Incomplete CDR3 DNA: TGTGCCAGCAGCCCCCCTAGCGGGAGCACCGGGGAG. Together with reference TRBV5-4 and TRBJ2-2, the CDR3 gives the full variable domain: ETGVTQSPTHLIKTRGQQVTLRCSSQSGHNTVSWYQQALGQGPQFIFQYYREEENGRGNFPPRFSGLQFPNYSSELNVNALELDDSALYLCASSPPSGSTGELFFGEGSRLTVL.

This clone has more than one count but fewer than ten. The CDR3 end lies 3 residues beyond the end of the read and is filled in from the germline J gene. The V and J genes are TRBV6-2 or TRBV6-3 and TRBJ1-5, with a weak D call TRBD1 (5 bases). V was cut by 3 bases and J by 6 bases, with 12 bases left in between. Germline CDR1 MNHEY, CDR2 SVGEGT. The CDR3 runs 14 residues. Incomplete CDR3 DNA: TGTGCCAGCAGTTATACAGGTGGAAGTCAGCCC. Protein sequence: CASSYTGGSQP. In full, the CDR3 reads CASSYTGGSQPQHF.

This clone has just a few counts. The DNA ends 3 residues before the CDR3 does, and the rest of the CDR3 is filled in from the germline J gene. The chain links TRBV19 to TRBJ2-1; 7 bases are a match to TRBD2. The ends lost 8 bases at V and 6 bases at J; junction bases unmatched: 10. The CDR3 contains 14 residues. Germline values: CDR1 LNHDA, CDR2 SQIVND (reference sequence). CDR3 bases read: TGTGCCAGTGCTGGCCTAGCGGTATTCAATGAG. Translated, it gives CASAGLAVFNE. The complete CDR3 sequence is CASAGLAVFNEQFF.

Ten or more counts support this clone. The CDR3 extends 3 residues past the end of the read, so its final part is completed from the germline J gene. V usage is TRBV7-8 and J usage is TRBJ2-3; 8 positions match TRBD2. J was trimmed by 4 bases and V by 5 bases; bases with no gene match: 17. The CDR3 has 18 residues. Germline V CDR1 and CDR2: SGHVS, FQNEAQ. The CDR3 protein is CASSPGGGAGPGPDTQYF. The sequenced CDR3 bases are TGTGCCAGCAGCCCGGGGGGGGGAGCGGGACCGGGTCCAGATACG.

This clone was detected many times. The read falls 3 residues short of the CDR3 end, and the missing part is taken from the germline J gene. The gene calls are TRBV7-7 and TRBJ1-1; possible D gene TRBD1, 6 bases. V gave up 0 bases and J gave up 3 bases, with 8 bases separating them. The germline V gene has CDR1 SSHAT and CDR2 FNYEAQ (reference sequence). CDR3 length equals 14 residues. CDR3 bases read: TGTGCCAGCAGCTTAGCGGACAGAGACACTGAA. This sequence encodes CASSLADRDTE. The full CDR3 is CASSLADRDTEAFF.

This clone was observed a handful of times. The read ends 3 residues before the CDR3 terminus; that terminus is restored from the germline J gene. The V call is TRBV11-2, the J call TRBJ2-3; the D is unclear. The CDR3 contains 15 residues. Trimming pared 5 bases from V and 3 bases from J, leaving 15 bases between. Germline V gives CDR1 SGHAT, CDR2 FQNNGV. The CDR3 sequence: CASSPPGVETDTQYF. The CDR3 bases that were read are TGTGCCAGCAGCCCCCCGGGTGTTGAAACAGATACG. The variable domain in full, with the rest retrieved from reference TRBV11-2 and TRBJ2-3, is EAGVAQSPRYKIIEKRQSVAFWCNPISGHATLYWYQQILGQGPKLLIQFQNNGVVDDSQLPKDRFSAERLKGVDSTLKIQPAKLEDSAVYLCASSPPGVETDTQYFGPGTRLTVL.

This clone showed up just a few times. The read finishes 3 residues shy of the CDR3 end, and the germline J gene is used to complete it. This sequence joins TRBV20-1 and TRBJ2-5; weak D call: TRBD1 (6 bases). Germline V gene data show CDR1 as DFQATT and CDR2 as SNEGSKA (reference sequence). V was trimmed by 5 bases and J by 0 bases, leaving 16 bases between them. The CDR3 sequence is 15 residues long. The CDR3 DNA, read in part, is TGCAGTGCTTATGTCCGGGACACGAACCAAGAGACC. Protein product: CSAYVRDTNQET. The CDR3 as a whole reads CSAYVRDTNQETQYF.